The text below deals with one TCR beta chain. Methods used by the authors: Estimates of nucleated cell counts were drawn from the amplification of reference gene primers. Profiling relied on immunoSEQ multiplex PCR, and the TCRdb table lists in-frame clones only, not all of them. The V and J calls and the clone size are those of that table, but D and trimming were determined from the DNA. The data contain about 140,000 clones, more than 80% of them seen just once; the ten biggest clones take up approximately 3%. This record belongs to a study of blood T cell repertoires in COVID-19. About the study: Samples of COVID-19 (acute and convalescent) were obtained from the United States, Italy and Spain. Nucleic acid was either cDNA or gDNA, and it came from T cells, B-cell-depleted T cells, or PBMCs.

Trimming took 1 base from V and 10 from J, leaving 7 bases between them. The CDR3 is 11 amino acids. CDR1 and CDR2 from the germline V gene are LNHDA and SQIVND (reference sequence). The sample comprised peripheral blood. This chain connects TRBV19 to TRBJ1-1, with D unclear. The receptor's source is a woman in her sixties with active COVID-19. The CDR3 DNA reads as TGTGCCAGTAGTATAGTCGGTGTAGCTTTCTTT. This translates into CASSIVGVAFF.